Listed here are 27 T cell receptor beta chains from one sample, sequenced in a study of T cell repertoires in cytomegalovirus infection. MiXCR, applied by TCRdb to the reads, yields one record per CDR3 protein. Among approximately 180,000 distinct CDR3 sequences listed, about a tenth were seen once. The sample consisted of PBMCs. Source of these receptors: a human donor in good health (CMV status not recorded). Some clones in this sample may be carry-over from other donors' samples.

This chain joins TRBV12-3 or TRBV12-4 and TRBJ1-4; D might be TRBD1 (6 bases). V lost 8 bases, J lost 10 bases, and 17 bases lay in between. The CDR3 length is 13 residues. The DNA for the CDR3 is TGTGCCAGCGCGATGACAGGTTTTGGAAAACTGTTTTTT. Its translation is CASAMTGFGKLFF.

The rearrangement links TRBV6-2 or TRBV6-3 to TRBJ1-5, with TRBD1 matching over 7 bases. Germline CDR1 and CDR2: MNHEY and SVGEGT. The ends lost 6 bases at V and 7 bases at J; junction bases unmatched: 9. The CDR3 consists of 14 residues. CDR3 sequence: CASRATGRLQPQHF. In DNA, the CDR3 is TGTGCCAGCAGAGCGACAGGGAGATTGCAGCCCCAGCATTTT.

This rearrangement joins TRBV28 to TRBJ2-7, with 9 bases matching TRBD1. The CDR3 loop spans 15 amino acids. Germline loops: CDR1 MDHEN, CDR2 SYDVKM. V shed 6 bases and J 0 bases; nucleotides not matched to a gene: 6. CDR3 protein: CASRTPGQGSYEQYF. The CDR3 coding sequence is TGTGCCAGCAGAACTCCGGGACAGGGCTCCTACGAGCAGTACTTC.

The chain joins TRBV5-4 to TRBJ2-5, with TRBD1 matching over 8 bases. The CDR3 loop spans 13 amino acids. Trimming cost V 7 bases and J 1 base; bases outside gene matches: 3. Germline lookup yields CDR1 SGHNT and CDR2 YYREEE (reference sequence). The CDR3 DNA follows: TGTGCCAGCGGGGGACAGGCCCAAGAGACCCAGTACTTC. This sequence encodes CASGGQAQETQYF.

The sample holds many counts of this clonotype. The chain has TRBV29-1 and TRBJ2-7; D is perhaps TRBD1 (5 bases). Looked up from germline, CDR1 is SQVTM and CDR2 is ANQGSEA. Trimming left V 5 bases short and J 2 bases short, with 19 bases between. The CDR3 has 15 amino acids. CDR3 residues: CSVSESQARAYEQYF. CDR3 coding DNA: TGCAGCGTTAGCGAGTCACAGGCCCGAGCCTACGAGCAGTACTTC.

The chain couples TRBV4-3 to TRBJ1-2; tentative D call: TRBD1 (6 bases). CDR1 and CDR2 from the germline V gene are LGHNA and YSLEER. CDR3 length: 14 residues. Trimming removed 0 bases from V and 3 bases from J, with 8 bases in between. In nucleotides, the CDR3 is TGCGCCAGCAGCCAAGATGGACAGCACTATGGCTACACCTTC. Its translation is CASSQDGQHYGYTF.

The rearrangement uses TRBV6-2 or TRBV6-3 and TRBJ1-1, with no clear D. Germline CDR1 reads MNHEY; CDR2 reads SVGEGT. The CDR3 sequence is 14 residues long. Trimming pared 0 bases from V and 3 bases from J, leaving 8 bases between. As DNA, the CDR3 is TGTGCCAGCAGTTACTCGGAAGTATACACTGAAGCTTTCTTT. This sequence encodes CASSYSEVYTEAFF.

Many counts were recorded for this clonotype. This chain links TRBV7-2 with TRBJ2-4; 8 nucleotides line up with TRBD2. Germline loops: CDR1 SGHTA, CDR2 FQGNSA. The CDR3 consists of 15 residues. Unmatched junction bases numbered 6, after V lost 4 bases and J lost 4 bases. CDR3 sequence reads: CASSSSGTRKNIQYF. As DNA, the CDR3 is TGTGCCAGCAGCTCGTCCGGGACTAGAAAAAACATTCAGTACTTC.

V usage is TRBV5-1 and J usage is TRBJ1-1, with D possibly being TRBD1 (5 bases). CDR1 is SGHRS, CDR2 YFSETQ, per germline. V lost 9 bases, J lost 0 bases, and 24 bases lay in between. The CDR3 sequence is 17 residues long. CDR3 protein: CATKEGPGRSMNTEAFF. Written as DNA, the CDR3 is TGCGCCACAAAAGAGGGACCGGGACGCTCCATGAACACTGAAGCTTTCTTT.

This clonotype occurred many times. The chain is built from TRBV7-8 and TRBJ1-6; D is ambiguous. CDR3 size: 14 residues. Per the germline V gene, CDR1 is SGHVS and CDR2 is FQNEAQ. V lost 5 bases to trimming and J lost 6 bases, with 11 bases between them. CDR3 protein: CASSVEGFNSPLHF. In nucleotides, the CDR3 is TGTGCCAGCAGCGTAGAAGGGTTTAATTCACCCCTCCACTTT.

With respect to this clonotype: This could be a read error, since a much larger clone is one nucleotide away. V is TRBV7-6 and J is TRBJ2-3; D tentatively fits TRBD1 or TRBD2 (6 bases each). This CDR3 is 14 amino acids long. Looked up from germline, CDR1 is SGHVS and CDR2 is FNYEAQ. The CDR3 spells CGSSLWGAPDTQYF. In DNA form, the CDR3 reads TGTGGCAGCAGCTTATGGGGGGCTCCAGATACGCAGTATTTT. Using reference TRBV7-6 and TRBJ2-3 for the parts outside the CDR3, the full variable domain is GAGVSQSPRYKVTKRGQDVALRCDPISGHVSLYWYRQALGQGPEFLTYFNYEAQQDKSGLPNDRFSAERPEGSISTLTIQRTEQRDSAMYRCGSSLWGAPDTQYFGPGTRLTVL.

The chain joins TRBV2 to TRBJ1-2; D not certain. The CDR3 is 13 residues long. The germline V and J ends were trimmed by 11 bases and 5 bases, with 18 bases remaining between them. Germline values: CDR1 SNHLY, CDR2 FYNNEI. The CDR3 here is CAGETSDTYGYTF. The CDR3 nucleotides read TGTGCCGGCGAGACTAGCGACACTTATGGCTACACCTTC.

This clonotype came up a few times. V gene TRBV10-2 combines with J gene TRBJ1-4; 8 positions match TRBD1. The CDR3 extends over 16 amino acids. Per the germline V gene, CDR1 is WSHSY and CDR2 is SAAADI. The V gene end was trimmed by 2 bases and the J gene end by 2 bases; junction bases not matched to a gene: 4. CDR3: CASSEPRDRTNEKLFF. In DNA form, the CDR3 reads TGCGCCAGCAGTGAGCCGCGGGACAGGACTAATGAAAAACTGTTTTTT.

V and J are TRBV3-1 and TRBJ1-3, with a possible D match to TRBD1 (6 bases). V dropped 1 base and J dropped 3 bases, with 10 bases sitting between them. The CDR3 is made up of 15 amino acids. Germline values: CDR1 LGHDT, CDR2 YNNKEL (reference sequence). CDR3 bases: TGTGCCAGCAGCCAAGCGGGGGCGCTTGGAAACACCATATATTTT. Amino acids: CASSQAGALGNTIYF. The full variable domain, completed using reference TRBV3-1 and TRBJ1-3, is DTAVSQTPKYLVTQMGNDKSIKCEQNLGHDTMYWYKQDSKKFLKIMFSYNNKELIINETVPNRFSPKSPDKAHLNLHINSLELGDSAVYFCASSQAGALGNTIYFGEGSWLTVV.

In this sample, this clonotype turned up a few times. The chain joins TRBV5-5 to TRBJ2-5, with TRBD1 matching 11 bases. In germline, CDR1 is SGHKS, CDR2 YYEKEE (reference sequence). J was trimmed by 5 bases and V by 4 bases; bases with no gene match: 7. The CDR3 covers 15 residues. The CDR3 sequence is CASSDGQGAWETQYF. The DNA for the CDR3 is TGTGCCAGCAGCGACGGACAGGGGGCATGGGAGACCCAGTACTTC.

This clonotype was seen repeatedly, ten times or more. The rearrangement uses TRBV12-5 and TRBJ2-1, with no clear D. Germline-derived CDR1 and CDR2 are LGHNT and FRNRAP. The V gene lost 0 bases and the J gene lost 7 bases, with 4 bases spanning the gap. This CDR3 has 12 residues. The CDR3 region has the DNA TGTGCTAGTGGTTTGGTCGATAATGAGCAGTTCTTC. As protein: CASGLVDNEQFF.

V and J are TRBV11-2 and TRBJ2-7; 9 bases are a match to TRBD1. Trimming removed 4 bases from V and 6 bases from J; junction bases left unmatched: 4. Germline-derived CDR1 and CDR2 are SGHAT and FQNNGV. The CDR3 is made up of 13 amino acids. In DNA, the CDR3 is TGTGCCAGCAGCTGGGACAGGGTGGGCGAGCAGTACTTC. Translation: CASSWDRVGEQYF.

This clonotype was picked up a small number of times. This chain uses TRBV14 with TRBJ1-1; D gene ambiguous. The CDR3 consists of 13 residues. The V gene lost 0 bases and the J gene lost 5 bases, with 7 bases spanning the gap. CDR1 is SGHDN and CDR2 is FVKESK in the germline V gene. The CDR3 region is CASSQDSLTEAFF. CDR3 DNA sequence: TGTGCCAGCAGCCAAGATTCCTTGACTGAAGCTTTCTTT.

This clonotype was recorded a few times. The V and J genes are TRBV7-2 and TRBJ2-7; 8 bases fit TRBD2. CDR1 and CDR2 from the germline V gene are SGHTA and FQGNSA. The ends lost 5 bases at V and 9 bases at J; junction bases unmatched: 3. CDR3 length: 11 amino acids. CDR3 bases: TGTGCCAGCAGCCCGGGACTAGGGCAGTACTTC. It yields the protein CASSPGLGQYF.

This clonotype has just a few counts. The chain recombines TRBV4-1 with TRBJ1-6, with D possibly TRBD1 on 5 matching bases. Germline assignment: CDR1 MGHRA and CDR2 YSYEKL. V was trimmed by 3 bases and J by 5 bases, leaving 17 bases between them. The CDR3 spans 17 residues. CDR3 nucleotides: TGCGCCAGCAGCCAGGTCTGGAGACAGAAAAATAATTCACCCCTCCACTTT. It codes for CASSQVWRQKNNSPLHF.

A word on this clonotype: This sequence may be a read error, since a much larger clone differs from it by one base. V usage is TRBV28 and J usage is TRBJ1-5; 7 bases line up with TRBD1. The CDR3 sequence is 17 residues long. The germline gives CDR1 MDHEN, CDR2 SYDVKM. V lost 2 bases and J lost 7; bases outside the gene matches: 14. CDR3 in DNA: TGTGCCAGCAGTTTACGCTTCGACAGGGTTCCCAAACAGCCCCAGCATTTT. Residues: CASSLRFDRVPKQPQHF.

This clonotype was recorded many times. This sequence joins TRBV6-2 or TRBV6-3 and TRBJ1-1; the match to TRBD1 covers 7 bases. This CDR3 comprises 15 residues. V shed 7 bases and J 2 bases; nucleotides not matched to a gene: 10. Looked up from germline, CDR1 is MNHEY and CDR2 is SVGEGT. The CDR3 loop is CASIDRVGFNTEAFF. Written as DNA, the CDR3 is TGTGCCAGCATCGACAGGGTTGGTTTTAACACTGAAGCTTTCTTT.

This clonotype has only a few counts. The genes are TRBV6-1 and TRBJ1-6; 9 positions agree with TRBD1. This CDR3 region has 14 residues. CDR1 and CDR2 (germline): MNHNS, SASEGT. V lost 9 bases and J lost 9; bases outside the gene matches: 9. CDR3 amino acids: CASPAGTGSSPLHF. In DNA, the CDR3 is TGTGCCAGTCCCGCCGGGACAGGGTCTTCACCCCTCCACTTT.

This clonotype has at least ten counts. CDR3 protein: CASSSGRAGDTQYF. The CDR3, as DNA: TGTGCCAGCAGCTCGGGCAGGGCGGGAGATACGCAGTATTTT. The chain carries TRBV7-3 and TRBJ2-3; D is possibly TRBD1 or TRBD2 (5 bases each). This CDR3 is built from 14 residues. Trimming shortened V by 4 bases and J by 5 bases, and 13 bases separated the two germline ends. Germline CDR1 SGHTA, CDR2 FQGTGA.

This chain uses TRBV30 with TRBJ1-6, with 7 positions matching TRBD1. The V gene's germline CDR1 is GTSNPN and CDR2 SVGIG (reference sequence). The ends lost 0 bases at V and 7 bases at J; junction bases unmatched: 6. This CDR3 has 15 residues. CDR3 loop: CAWSVEQGYNSPLHF. The CDR3 DNA reads TGTGCCTGGAGTGTTGAACAGGGGTACAATTCACCCCTCCACTTT.

This clonotype was recorded many times. The chain employs TRBV12-3 or TRBV12-4 and TRBJ1-2; 7 nucleotides agree with TRBD1. The V and J ends lost 4 bases and 5 bases, in that order; junction bases with no gene match: 7. This CDR3 is 14 amino acids long. The CDR3 DNA follows: TGTGCCAGCAGTTCCGGGACAGAGAGTTATGGCTACACCTTC. The encoded protein is CASSSGTESYGYTF.

This clonotype was observed a handful of times. This rearrangement joins TRBV28 to TRBJ1-2, with TRBD1 identical over 7 bases. There are 13 residues in the CDR3. Germline V gene lookup returns CDR1 MDHEN and CDR2 SYDVKM. Trimming took 6 bases from V and 4 from J; bases not matched to a gene: 5. CDR3 DNA: TGTGCCAGCAGAGACAGGGAGGGCTATGGCTACACCTTC. Amino acid sequence: CASRDREGYGYTF.